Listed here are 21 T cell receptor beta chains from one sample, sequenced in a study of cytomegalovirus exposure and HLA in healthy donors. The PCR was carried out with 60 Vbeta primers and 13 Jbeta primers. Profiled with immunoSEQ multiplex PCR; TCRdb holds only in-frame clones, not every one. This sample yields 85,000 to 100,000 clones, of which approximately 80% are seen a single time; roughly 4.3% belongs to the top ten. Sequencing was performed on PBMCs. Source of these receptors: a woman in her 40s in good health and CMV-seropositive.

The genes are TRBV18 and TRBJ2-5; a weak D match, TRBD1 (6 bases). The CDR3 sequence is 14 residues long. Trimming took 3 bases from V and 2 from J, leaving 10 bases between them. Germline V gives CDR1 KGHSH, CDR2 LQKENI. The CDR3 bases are TGTGCCAGCTCACCCGGACAGCAGCAAGAGACCCAGTACTTC. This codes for CASSPGQQQETQYF.

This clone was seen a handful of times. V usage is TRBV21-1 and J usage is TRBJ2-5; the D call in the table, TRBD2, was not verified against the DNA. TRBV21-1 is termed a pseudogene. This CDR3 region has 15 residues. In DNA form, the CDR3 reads TGTGCCAGCAGCAAAGTACTAGGGAAAGGGGAGACCCAGTACTTC. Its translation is CASSKVLGKGETQYF.

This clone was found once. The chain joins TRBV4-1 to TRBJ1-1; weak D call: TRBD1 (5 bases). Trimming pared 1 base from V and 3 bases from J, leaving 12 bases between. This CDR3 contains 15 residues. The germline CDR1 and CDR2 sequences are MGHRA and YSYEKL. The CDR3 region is CASSQVAGLYTEAFF. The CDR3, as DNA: TGCGCCAGCAGCCAAGTTGCGGGGCTGTACACTGAAGCTTTCTTT.

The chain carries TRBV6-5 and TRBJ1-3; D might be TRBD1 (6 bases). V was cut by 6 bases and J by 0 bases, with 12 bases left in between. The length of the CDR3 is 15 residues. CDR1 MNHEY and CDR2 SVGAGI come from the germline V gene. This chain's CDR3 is CASRRGQTSGNTIYF. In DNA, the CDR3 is TGTGCCAGCAGACGCGGACAGACCTCTGGAAACACCATATATTTT.

CDR3 nucleotides: TGTGCCAGCAGCCCGAGCGTCGGTTGGACCGGGGAGCTGTTTTTT. Its translation is CASSPSVGWTGELFF. The V call is TRBV7-8, the J call TRBJ2-2; D gene unclear. The CDR3 spans 15 residues. Germline-derived CDR1 and CDR2 are SGHVS and FQNEAQ. Trimming took 5 bases from V and 5 from J, leaving 15 bases between them.

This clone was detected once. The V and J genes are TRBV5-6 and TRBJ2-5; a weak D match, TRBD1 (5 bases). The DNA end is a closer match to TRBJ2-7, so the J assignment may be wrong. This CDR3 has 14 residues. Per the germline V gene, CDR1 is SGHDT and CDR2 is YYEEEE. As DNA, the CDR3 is TGTGCCAGCAGCCTCCAGGGTACCCTCCACGAGCAGTACTTC. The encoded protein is CASSLQGTLHEQYF.

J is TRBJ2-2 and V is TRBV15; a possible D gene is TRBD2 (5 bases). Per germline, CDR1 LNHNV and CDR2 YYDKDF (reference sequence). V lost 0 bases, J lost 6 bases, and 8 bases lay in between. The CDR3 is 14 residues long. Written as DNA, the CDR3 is TGTGCCACCAGCAGAGATCGGGGAGCCGGGGAGCTGTTTTTT. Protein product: CATSRDRGAGELFF.

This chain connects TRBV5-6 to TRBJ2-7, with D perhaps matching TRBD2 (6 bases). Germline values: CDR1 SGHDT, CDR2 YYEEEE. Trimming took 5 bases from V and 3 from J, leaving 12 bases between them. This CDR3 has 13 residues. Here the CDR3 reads CASSSGTGYEQYF. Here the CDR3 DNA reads TGTGCCAGCAGTTCCGGGACTGGCTACGAGCAGTACTTC.

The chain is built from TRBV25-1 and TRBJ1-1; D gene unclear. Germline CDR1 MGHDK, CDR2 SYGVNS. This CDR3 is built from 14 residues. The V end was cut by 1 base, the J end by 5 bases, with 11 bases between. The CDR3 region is CASSEWETITEAFF. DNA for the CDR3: TGTGCCAGCAGTGAATGGGAGACAATAACTGAAGCTTTCTTT.

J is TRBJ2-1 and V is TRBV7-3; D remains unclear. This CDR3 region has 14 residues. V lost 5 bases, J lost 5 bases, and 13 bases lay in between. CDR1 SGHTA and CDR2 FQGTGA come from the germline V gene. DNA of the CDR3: TGTGCCAGCAGCCCAAGGAGTCCCAACAATGAGCAGTTCTTC. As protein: CASSPRSPNNEQFF.

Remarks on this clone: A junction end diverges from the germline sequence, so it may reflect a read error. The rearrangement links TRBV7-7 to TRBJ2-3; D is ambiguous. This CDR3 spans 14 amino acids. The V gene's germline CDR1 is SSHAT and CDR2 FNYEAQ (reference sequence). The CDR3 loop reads CASSLVGTSDTQYF. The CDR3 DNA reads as TGTGCTAGCAGCTTAGTCGGTACTTCAGATACGCAGTATTTT.

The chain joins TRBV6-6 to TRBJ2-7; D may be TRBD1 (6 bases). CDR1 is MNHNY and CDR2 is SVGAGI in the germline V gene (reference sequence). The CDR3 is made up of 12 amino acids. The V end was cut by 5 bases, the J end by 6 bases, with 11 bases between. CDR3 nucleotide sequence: TGTGCCAGCAGTACACAGGGACCCGAGCAGTACTTC. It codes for CASSTQGPEQYF.

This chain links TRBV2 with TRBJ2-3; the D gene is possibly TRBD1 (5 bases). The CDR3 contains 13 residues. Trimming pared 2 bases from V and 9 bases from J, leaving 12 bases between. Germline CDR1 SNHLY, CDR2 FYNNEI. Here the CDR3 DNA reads TGTGCCAGCAGTGAAAACTCCTCAGGGACGCAGTATTTT. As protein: CASSENSSGTQYF.

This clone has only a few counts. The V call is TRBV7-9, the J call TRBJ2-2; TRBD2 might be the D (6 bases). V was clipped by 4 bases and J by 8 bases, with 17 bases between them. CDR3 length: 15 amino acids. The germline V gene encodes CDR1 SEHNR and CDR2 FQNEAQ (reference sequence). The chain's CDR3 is CASSYGGKLWGELFF. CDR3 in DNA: TGTGCCAGCAGCTATGGCGGGAAACTGTGGGGGGAGCTGTTTTTT.

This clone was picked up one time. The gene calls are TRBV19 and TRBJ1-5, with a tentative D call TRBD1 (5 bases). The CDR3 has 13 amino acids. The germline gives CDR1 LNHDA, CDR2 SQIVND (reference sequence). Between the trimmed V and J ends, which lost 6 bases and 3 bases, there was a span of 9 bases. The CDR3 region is CASRNRFNQPQHF. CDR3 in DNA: TGTGCCAGTAGAAACAGGTTCAATCAGCCCCAGCATTTT. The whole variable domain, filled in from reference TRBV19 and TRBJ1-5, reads DGGITQSPKYLFRKEGQNVTLSCEQNLNHDAMYWYRQDPGQGLRLIYYSQIVNDFQKGDIAEGYSVSREKKESFPLTVTSAQKNPTAFYLCASRNRFNQPQHFGDGTRLSIL.

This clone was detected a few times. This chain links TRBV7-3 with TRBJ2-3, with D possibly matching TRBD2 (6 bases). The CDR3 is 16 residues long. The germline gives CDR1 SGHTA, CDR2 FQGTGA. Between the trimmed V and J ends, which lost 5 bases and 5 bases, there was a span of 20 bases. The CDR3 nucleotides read TGTGCCAGCAGCCTCCCTAGCGCGAGTTTGGGAGATACGCAGTATTTT. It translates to CASSLPSASLGDTQYF. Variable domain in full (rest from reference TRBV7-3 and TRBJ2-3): GAGVSQTPSNKVTEKGKYVELRCDPISGHTALYWYRQSLGQGPEFLIYFQGTGAADDSGLPNDRFFAVRPEGSVSTLKIQRTERGDSAVYLCASSLPSASLGDTQYFGPGTRLTVL.

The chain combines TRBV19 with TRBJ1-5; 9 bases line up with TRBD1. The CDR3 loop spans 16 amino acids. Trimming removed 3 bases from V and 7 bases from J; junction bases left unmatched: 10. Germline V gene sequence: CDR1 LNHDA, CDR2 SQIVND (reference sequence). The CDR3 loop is CASSIDDRGYRQPQHF. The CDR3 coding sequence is TGTGCCAGTAGTATCGATGACAGGGGGTATCGGCAGCCCCAGCATTTT.

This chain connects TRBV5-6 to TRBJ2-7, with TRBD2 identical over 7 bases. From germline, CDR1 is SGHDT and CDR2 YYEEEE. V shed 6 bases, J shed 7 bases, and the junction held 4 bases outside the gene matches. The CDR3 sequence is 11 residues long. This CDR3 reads CASIGTKEQYF. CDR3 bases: TGTGCCAGCATTGGGACTAAAGAGCAGTACTTC.

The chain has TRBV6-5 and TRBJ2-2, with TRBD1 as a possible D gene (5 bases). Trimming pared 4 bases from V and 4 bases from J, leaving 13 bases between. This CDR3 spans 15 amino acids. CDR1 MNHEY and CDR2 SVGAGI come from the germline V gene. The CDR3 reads CASSLGVSPTGELFF. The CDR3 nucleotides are TGTGCCAGCAGTTTAGGGGTCTCGCCCACCGGGGAGCTGTTTTTT.

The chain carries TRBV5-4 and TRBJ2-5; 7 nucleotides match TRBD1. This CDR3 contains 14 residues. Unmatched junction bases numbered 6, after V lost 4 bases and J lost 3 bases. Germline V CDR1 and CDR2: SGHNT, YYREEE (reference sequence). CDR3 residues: CASSPVGQKETQYF. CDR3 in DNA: TGTGCCAGCAGCCCGGTGGGACAGAAAGAGACCCAGTACTTC.

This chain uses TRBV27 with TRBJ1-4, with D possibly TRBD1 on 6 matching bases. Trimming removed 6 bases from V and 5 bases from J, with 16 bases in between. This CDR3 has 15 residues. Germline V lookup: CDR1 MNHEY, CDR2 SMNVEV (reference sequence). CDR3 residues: CASSLKRTVNEKLFF. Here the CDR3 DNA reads TGTGCCAGCAGCCTGAAAAGGACAGTGAATGAAAAACTGTTTTTT.